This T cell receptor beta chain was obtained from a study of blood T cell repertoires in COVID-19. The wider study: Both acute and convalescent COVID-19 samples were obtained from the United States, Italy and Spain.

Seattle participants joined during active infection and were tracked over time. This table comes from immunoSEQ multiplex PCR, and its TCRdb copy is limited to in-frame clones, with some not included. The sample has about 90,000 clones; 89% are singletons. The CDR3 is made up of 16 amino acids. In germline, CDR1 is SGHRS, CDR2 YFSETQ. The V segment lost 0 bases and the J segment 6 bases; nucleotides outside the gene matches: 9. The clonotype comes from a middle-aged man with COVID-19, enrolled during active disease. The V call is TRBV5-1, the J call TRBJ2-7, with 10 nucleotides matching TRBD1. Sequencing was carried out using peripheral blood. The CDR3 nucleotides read TGCGCCAGCAGCTTGGAGGCAAGGGACAGGGGAGGCGAGCAGTACTTC. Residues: CASSLEARDRGGEQYF.